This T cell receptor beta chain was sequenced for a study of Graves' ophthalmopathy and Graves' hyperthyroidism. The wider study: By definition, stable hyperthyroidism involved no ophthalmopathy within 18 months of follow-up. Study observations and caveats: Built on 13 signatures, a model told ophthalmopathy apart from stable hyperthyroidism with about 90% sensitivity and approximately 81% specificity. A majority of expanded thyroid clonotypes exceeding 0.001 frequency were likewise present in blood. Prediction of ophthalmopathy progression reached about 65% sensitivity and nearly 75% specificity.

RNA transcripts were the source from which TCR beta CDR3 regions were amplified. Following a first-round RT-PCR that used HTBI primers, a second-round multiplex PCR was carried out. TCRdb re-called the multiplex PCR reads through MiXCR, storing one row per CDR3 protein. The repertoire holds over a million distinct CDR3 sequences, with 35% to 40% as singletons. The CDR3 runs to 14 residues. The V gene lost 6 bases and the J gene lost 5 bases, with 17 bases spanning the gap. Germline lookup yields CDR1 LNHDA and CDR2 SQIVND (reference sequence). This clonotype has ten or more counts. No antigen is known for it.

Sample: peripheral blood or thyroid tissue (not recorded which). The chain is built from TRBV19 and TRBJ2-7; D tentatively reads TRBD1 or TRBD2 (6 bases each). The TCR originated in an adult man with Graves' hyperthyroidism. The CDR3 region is CASRALGGDNEQYF. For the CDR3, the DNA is TGTGCCAGTAGGGCCCTCGGAGGGGACAACGAGCAGTACTTC.